The 21 T cell receptor beta chains reported below all come from one sample, sequenced in a study of T-cell reconstitution after alpha-beta-depleted transplantation in children. It was with unique molecular identifiers that the TCRbeta library was prepared. TCRdb recomputed calls from the PCR reads with MiXCR, one row per CDR3 protein. The sample carries 90,000 to 130,000 distinct CDR3 sequences, 9% to 12% recorded once. The input for sequencing was PBMCs, taken before TCRalphabeta/CD19-depleted stem cell transplant. Every receptor here comes from a boy aged 2-9 years with acute lymphoblastic leukemia, due to receive a stem cell transplant.

There are a few counts of this clonotype. This rearrangement joins TRBV12-3 or TRBV12-4 to TRBJ2-1, with D possibly TRBD2 on 6 matching bases. The CDR3 totals 15 residues. Trimming stripped 1 base from V and 10 bases from J, with 17 bases between. The CDR3 coding sequence is TGTGCCAGCAGTTTAGGGGGGGTTGGGGATAGGGAGCAGTTCTTC. Its protein is CASSLGGVGDREQFF.

This clonotype was counted a few times. V gene TRBV7-8 combines with J gene TRBJ2-1; 11 bases fit TRBD1. J was trimmed by 0 bases and V by 4 bases; bases with no gene match: 5. Germline V gene sequence: CDR1 SGHVS, CDR2 FQNEAQ. This CDR3 is 17 amino acids long. The CDR3 DNA is TGTGCCAGCAGCTCGGACAGGGGGCGAAGCTCCTACAATGAGCAGTTCTTC. Translation: CASSSDRGRSSYNEQFF.

The table lists this clonotype with many counts. The chain uses TRBV18 and TRBJ2-2, with 7 nucleotides matching TRBD2. Trimming took 2 bases from V and 0 from J; bases not matched to a gene: 3. Germline-derived CDR1 and CDR2 are KGHSH and LQKENI. CDR3 size: 16 residues. The CDR3 sequence: CASSPSSGTNTGELFF. CDR3 nucleotides: TGTGCCAGCTCACCATCTAGCGGCACGAACACCGGGGAGCTGTTTTTT. The complete variable domain, with remaining parts taken from reference TRBV18 and TRBJ2-2, reads NAGVMQNPRHLVRRRGQEARLRCSPMKGHSHVYWYRQLPEEGLKFMVYLQKENIIDESGMPKERFSAEFPKEGPSILRIQQVVRGDSAAYFCASSPSSGTNTGELFFGEGSRLTVL.

In this sample, this clonotype turned up a few times. The chain combines TRBV11-1 with TRBJ2-5; 13 bases line up with TRBD2. J gave up 0 bases and V 5 bases, and 12 bases lay outside the gene matches. The germline gives CDR1 SGHAT, CDR2 FQDESV (reference sequence). The CDR3 has 19 amino acids. The CDR3 loop is CASSLTRTSGRGDQETQYF. The CDR3 DNA reads TGTGCCAGCAGCCTCACCCGGACTAGCGGGAGAGGGGACCAAGAGACCCAGTACTTC. The full variable domain, completed using reference TRBV11-1 and TRBJ2-5, is EAEVAQSPRYKITEKSQAVAFWCDPISGHATLYWYRQILGQGPELLVQFQDESVVDDSQLPKDRFSAERLKGVDSTLKIQPAELGDSAMYLCASSLTRTSGRGDQETQYFGPGTRLLVL.

This clonotype was observed many times. V gene TRBV6-2 or TRBV6-3 combines with J gene TRBJ2-7, with D possibly matching TRBD1 (5 bases). CDR1 and CDR2 from the germline V gene are MNHEY and SVGEGT. The CDR3 is 14 residues long. Trimming took 7 bases from V and 7 from J, leaving 20 bases between them. For the CDR3, the DNA is TGTGCCAGCACCCATGGGCAGGGAAGACGGGAGCAGTACTTC. This sequence encodes CASTHGQGRREQYF.

This clonotype was counted between two and nine times. V and J are TRBV7-8 and TRBJ1-2; D gene unclear. Per germline, CDR1 SGHVS and CDR2 FQNEAQ. The CDR3 runs to 14 residues. Trimming shortened V by 2 bases and J by 4 bases, and 11 bases separated the two germline ends. CDR3 protein: CASSLYGEGYGYTF. The CDR3 region has the DNA TGTGCCAGCAGCTTATACGGGGAGGGCTATGGCTACACCTTC.

This clonotype was observed a handful of times. This rearrangement joins TRBV4-1 to TRBJ2-1, with TRBD2 matching over 7 bases. The trim removed 0 bases at V and 3 bases at J, leaving 5 bases unmatched. This CDR3 region has 16 residues. Germline values: CDR1 MGHRA, CDR2 YSYEKL. CDR3 in amino acids: CASSQDYASGYNEQFF. For the CDR3, the DNA is TGCGCCAGCAGCCAAGATTACGCTAGCGGCTACAATGAGCAGTTCTTC.

In its sample, this clonotype was seen a few times. V usage is TRBV15 and J usage is TRBJ2-5; possibly TRBD1 or TRBD2 for D (5 bases each). V lost 0 bases to trimming and J lost 7 bases, with 12 bases between them. The CDR3 is 14 residues long. Germline loops: CDR1 LNHNV, CDR2 YYDKDF (reference sequence). DNA for the CDR3: TGTGCCACCAGCAGAGATCTGGGGGTTGCGACCCAGTACTTC. Protein: CATSRDLGVATQYF.

This rearrangement joins TRBV18 to TRBJ2-3; 9 bases align to TRBD2. There are 18 residues in the CDR3. The germline V gene has CDR1 KGHSH and CDR2 LQKENI. V dropped 6 bases and J dropped 3; count of bases not matched to a gene: 16. CDR3 DNA sequence: TGTGCCAGCTCTCCCATGGTTTTTGCGGGAGGGCCAACAGATACGCAGTATTTT. This codes for CASSPMVFAGGPTDTQYF.

The V call is TRBV2, the J call TRBJ2-1; the D gene is possibly TRBD2 (6 bases). The V gene's germline CDR1 is SNHLY and CDR2 FYNNEI. This CDR3 has 16 residues. V lost 5 bases to trimming and J lost 8 bases, with 22 bases between them. In nucleotides, the CDR3 is TGTGCCAGCAGTTACCCGGGACTCGGGGACGGAGATGAGCAGTTCTTC. Its protein is CASSYPGLGDGDEQFF.

This clonotype was detected many times. This chain's CDR3 is CASSLAGLTLSSYEQYF. In DNA, the CDR3 is TGCGCCAGCAGCTTGGCTGGACTGACTCTGAGCTCCTACGAGCAGTACTTC. V gene TRBV5-1 combines with J gene TRBJ2-7, with D possibly being TRBD2 (5 bases). Germline CDR1 reads SGHRS; CDR2 reads YFSETQ. The V gene lost 0 bases and the J gene lost 0 bases, with 16 bases spanning the gap. The CDR3 sequence is 17 residues long. The full variable domain, completed using reference TRBV5-1 and TRBJ2-7, is KAGVTQTPRYLIKTRGQQVTLSCSPISGHRSVSWYQQTPGQGLQFLFEYFSETQRNKGNFPGRFSGRQFSNSRSEMNVSTLELGDSALYLCASSLAGLTLSSYEQYFGPGTRLTVT.

In its sample, this clonotype was seen many times. The rearrangement uses TRBV12-3 or TRBV12-4 and TRBJ2-3; 12 bases align to TRBD2. The CDR3 length is 18 residues. V was pared by 4 bases and J by 1 base, with 9 bases of the junction left unmatched. The CDR3: CASSSPSGRARGTDTQYF. In DNA, the CDR3 is TGTGCCAGCAGTTCCCCTAGCGGGAGGGCCAGGGGCACAGATACGCAGTATTTT.

The V call is TRBV7-2, the J call TRBJ2-1; 10 bases map to TRBD2. The V gene's germline CDR1 is SGHTA and CDR2 FQGNSA. The CDR3 runs to 15 residues. J gave up 7 bases and V 2 bases, and 5 bases lay outside the gene matches. The CDR3 here is CASSLSSGSANEQFF. The CDR3 DNA reads as TGTGCCAGCAGCTTATCTAGCGGGAGTGCTAATGAGCAGTTCTTC.

This chain links TRBV7-8 with TRBJ1-4; D remains unclear. CDR1 and CDR2 from the germline V gene are SGHVS and FQNEAQ. CDR3 length equals 17 residues. V dropped 5 bases and J dropped 3 bases, with 19 bases sitting between them. The CDR3 region has the DNA TGTGCCAGCAGCCCGGACGCCCCGAGAGCTTCTAATGAAAAACTGTTTTTT. Translated, it gives CASSPDAPRASNEKLFF.

The chain uses TRBV5-6 and TRBJ2-1; 8 bases are a match to TRBD2. With 5 bases clipped from V and 6 bases from J, the junction kept 10 bases outside the gene matches. Germline assignment: CDR1 SGHDT and CDR2 YYEEEE. The length of the CDR3 is 15 residues. The CDR3 loop is CASREREQTPNEQFF. The CDR3 coding sequence is TGTGCCAGCAGGGAGCGGGAGCAAACTCCCAATGAGCAGTTCTTC.

This clonotype came up a few times. The V call is TRBV27, the J call TRBJ2-1; the match to TRBD1 covers 9 bases. The CDR3 sequence is 18 residues long. Trimming cost V 4 bases and J 1 base; bases outside gene matches: 11. From germline, CDR1 is MNHEY and CDR2 SMNVEV (reference sequence). CDR3 nucleotides: TGTGCCAGCAGTTCACACACTACAGGGGGCATGTCCTACAATGAGCAGTTCTTC. Amino acids: CASSSHTTGGMSYNEQFF.

V is TRBV3-1 and J is TRBJ2-1; 7 positions agree with TRBD2. Germline CDR1 LGHDT, CDR2 YNNKEL (reference sequence). The CDR3 loop spans 13 amino acids. The V and J ends lost 1 base and 8 bases, in that order; junction bases with no gene match: 2. CDR3 nucleotide sequence: TGTGCCAGCAGCCAAGGGACTAGTGATGAGCAGTTCTTC. Translated: CASSQGTSDEQFF.

This clonotype was found a few times. The chain recombines TRBV7-9 with TRBJ2-7; unclear D gene. Germline loops: CDR1 SEHNR, CDR2 FQNEAQ (reference sequence). The CDR3 is 14 residues long. V shed 5 bases and J shed 2 bases, with 13 bases lying between them. The CDR3 coding sequence is TGTGCCAGCAGCCCCCCTACCCAGGCCTACGAGCAGTACTTC. Translating gives CASSPPTQAYEQYF.

The CDR3 DNA reads TGTGCCAGCAGCTGGACAGGGGGCTATAATCAGCCCCAGCATTTT. Translation gives CASSWTGGYNQPQHF. V usage is TRBV6-1 and J usage is TRBJ1-5; TRBD1 aligns across 11 bases. There are 15 residues in the CDR3. V lost 6 bases, J lost 4 bases, and 5 bases stayed unmatched. The germline gives CDR1 MNHNS, CDR2 SASEGT.

This clonotype was seen only once. The chain has TRBV2 and TRBJ2-3, with TRBD1 as a possible D gene (6 bases). Germline CDR1 reads SNHLY; CDR2 reads FYNNEI. There are 16 residues in the CDR3. V was trimmed by 5 bases and J by 0 bases, leaving 15 bases between them. CDR3 coding DNA: TGTGCCAGCAGTCAAGGACAGAGACGAAGCACAGATACGCAGTATTTT. It codes for CASSQGQRRSTDTQYF. The entire variable domain, with the rest obtained from reference TRBV2 and TRBJ2-3, is as follows: EPEVTQTPSHQVTQMGQEVILRCVPISNHLYFYWYRQILGQKVEFLVSFYNNEISEKSEIFDDQFSVERPDGSNFTLKIRSTKLEDSAMYFCASSQGQRRSTDTQYFGPGTRLTVL.

This chain links TRBV7-3 with TRBJ2-2; 7 nucleotides match TRBD2. V trimming: 5 bases; J trimming: 7 bases; junction bases outside the gene matches: 7. Per the germline V gene, CDR1 is SGHTA and CDR2 is FQGTGA. CDR3 size: 14 residues. CDR3 nucleotide sequence: TGTGCCAGCAGCCAGGGAGGGGTAGGCGGGGAGCTGTTTTTT. Protein: CASSQGGVGGELFF.